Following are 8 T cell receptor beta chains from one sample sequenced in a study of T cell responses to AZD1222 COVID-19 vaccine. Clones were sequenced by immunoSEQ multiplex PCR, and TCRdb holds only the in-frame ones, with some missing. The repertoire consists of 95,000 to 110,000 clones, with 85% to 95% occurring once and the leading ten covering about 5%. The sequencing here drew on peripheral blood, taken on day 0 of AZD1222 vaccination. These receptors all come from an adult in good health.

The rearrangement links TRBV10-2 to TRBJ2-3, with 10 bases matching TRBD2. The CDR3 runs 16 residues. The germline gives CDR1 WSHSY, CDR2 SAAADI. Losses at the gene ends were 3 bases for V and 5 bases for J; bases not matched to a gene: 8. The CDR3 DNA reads TGCGCCAGCAGTGATGTAGCGGGGGGAACTCTAGATACGCAGTATTTT. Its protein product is CASSDVAGGTLDTQYF.

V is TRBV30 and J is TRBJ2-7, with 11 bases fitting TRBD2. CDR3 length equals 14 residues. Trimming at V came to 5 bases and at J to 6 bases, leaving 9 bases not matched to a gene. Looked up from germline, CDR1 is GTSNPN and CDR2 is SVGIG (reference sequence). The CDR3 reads CAWPTSGIPCEQYF. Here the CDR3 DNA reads TGTGCCTGGCCGACTAGCGGGATCCCCTGCGAGCAGTACTTC. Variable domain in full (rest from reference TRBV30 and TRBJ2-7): SQTIHQWPATLVQPVGSPLSLECTVEGTSNPNLYWYRQAAGRGLQLLFYSVGIGQISSEVPQNLSASRPQDRQFILSSKKLLLSDSGFYLCAWPTSGIPCEQYFGPGTRLTVT.

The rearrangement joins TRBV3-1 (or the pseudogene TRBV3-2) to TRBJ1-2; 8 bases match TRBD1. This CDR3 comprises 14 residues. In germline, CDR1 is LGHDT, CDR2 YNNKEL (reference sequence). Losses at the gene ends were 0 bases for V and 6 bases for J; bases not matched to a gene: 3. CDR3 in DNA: TGTGCCAGCAGCCAAGATCGGACAGGGAATGGCTACACCTTC. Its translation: CASSQDRTGNGYTF.

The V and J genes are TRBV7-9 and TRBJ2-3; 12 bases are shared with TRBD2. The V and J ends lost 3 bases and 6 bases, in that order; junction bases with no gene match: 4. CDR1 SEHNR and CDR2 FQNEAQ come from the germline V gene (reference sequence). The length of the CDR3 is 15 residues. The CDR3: CASSFRTSGMDTQYF. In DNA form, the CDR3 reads TGTGCCAGCAGCTTTCGGACTAGCGGGATGGATACGCAGTATTTT.

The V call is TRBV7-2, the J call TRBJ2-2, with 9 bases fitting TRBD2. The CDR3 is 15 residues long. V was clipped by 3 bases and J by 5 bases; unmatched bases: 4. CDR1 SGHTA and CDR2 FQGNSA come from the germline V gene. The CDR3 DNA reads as TGTGCCAGCAGCTTTCGCGGGAGGGCAACCGGGGAGCTGTTTTTT. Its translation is CASSFRGRATGELFF.

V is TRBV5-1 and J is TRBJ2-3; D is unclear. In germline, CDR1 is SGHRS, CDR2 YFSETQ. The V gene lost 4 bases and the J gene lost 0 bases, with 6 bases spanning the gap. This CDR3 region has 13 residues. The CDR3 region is CASSGASTDTQYF. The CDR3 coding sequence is TGCGCCAGCAGCGGCGCGAGCACAGATACGCAGTATTTT.

The CDR3 is CASSPPGVTNEQFF. CDR3 in DNA: TGTGCCAGCTCACCACCGGGCGTAACGAATGAGCAGTTCTTC. This sequence joins TRBV18 and TRBJ2-1, with D unresolved. This CDR3 is 14 amino acids long. Germline V CDR1 and CDR2: KGHSH, LQKENI. Between the trimmed V and J ends, which lost 0 bases and 7 bases, there was a span of 10 bases.

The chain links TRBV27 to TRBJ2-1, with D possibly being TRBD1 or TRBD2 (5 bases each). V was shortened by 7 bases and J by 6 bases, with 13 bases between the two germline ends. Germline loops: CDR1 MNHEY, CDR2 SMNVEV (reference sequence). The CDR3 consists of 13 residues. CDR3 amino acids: CASKTGDLNEQFF. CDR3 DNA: TGTGCCAGCAAAACCGGGGACCTCAATGAGCAGTTCTTC.